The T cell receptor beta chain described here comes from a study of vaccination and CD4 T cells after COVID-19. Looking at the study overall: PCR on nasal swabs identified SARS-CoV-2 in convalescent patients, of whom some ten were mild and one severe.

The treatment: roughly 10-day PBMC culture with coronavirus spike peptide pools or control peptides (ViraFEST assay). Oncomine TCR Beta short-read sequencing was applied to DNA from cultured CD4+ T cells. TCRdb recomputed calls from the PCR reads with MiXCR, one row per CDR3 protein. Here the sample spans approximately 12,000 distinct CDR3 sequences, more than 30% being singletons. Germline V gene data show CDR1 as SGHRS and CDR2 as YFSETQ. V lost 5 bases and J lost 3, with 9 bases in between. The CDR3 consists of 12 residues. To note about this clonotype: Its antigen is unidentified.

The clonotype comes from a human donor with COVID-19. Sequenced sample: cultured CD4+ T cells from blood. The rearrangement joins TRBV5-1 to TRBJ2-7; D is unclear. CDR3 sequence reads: CASSSPSYEQYF. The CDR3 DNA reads TGCGCCAGCAGTTCCCCTAGCTACGAGCAGTACTTC.